The 18 T cell receptor beta chains listed next were all sequenced from one sample in a study of blood T cell repertoires in COVID-19. This table comes from immunoSEQ multiplex PCR, and its TCRdb copy is limited to in-frame clones, with some not included. The table includes 190,000 or so clones, around four fifths detected once. Sequencing was carried out using peripheral blood. The receptor source for this set is a woman at least 80 years old with active or convalescent COVID-19.

This rearrangement joins TRBV5-1 to TRBJ1-2, with 11 bases matching TRBD1. The CDR3 contains 14 residues. Germline V gene data show CDR1 as SGHRS and CDR2 as YFSETQ. The J segment lost 6 bases and the V segment lost 4 bases, leaving 5 bases of the junction unmatched. CDR3 sequence reads: CASSKDRGLDGYTF. The CDR3 bases are TGCGCCAGCAGCAAGGACAGGGGGCTAGATGGCTACACCTTC.

CDR3 protein: CASSLSGGDRRRYEQYF. The CDR3 region has the DNA TGCGCCAGCAGCCTATCCGGTGGGGACAGGCGTAGGTACGAGCAGTACTTC. The V gene is TRBV5-1, the J gene TRBJ2-7; the match to TRBD1 covers 8 bases. The CDR3 is made up of 17 amino acids. Germline V lookup: CDR1 SGHRS, CDR2 YFSETQ. Trimming cost V 4 bases and J 4 bases; bases outside gene matches: 16.

V usage is TRBV4-2 and J usage is TRBJ2-7; D might be TRBD2 (5 bases). The V end lost 0 bases, the J end lost 3 bases, and 12 bases lay between the germline ends. This CDR3 contains 15 residues. Per the germline V gene, CDR1 is LGHNA and CDR2 is YNFKEQ. CDR3 residues: CASSQEAGLNYEQYF. The CDR3 DNA sequence: TGTGCCAGCAGCCAAGAGGCGGGCCTGAACTACGAGCAGTACTTC.

The chain employs TRBV7-9 and TRBJ2-7; 9 bases fit TRBD2. V trimming: 5 bases; J trimming: 2 bases; junction bases outside the gene matches: 7. Germline CDR1 SEHNR, CDR2 FQNEAQ (reference sequence). This CDR3 comprises 15 residues. CDR3 nucleotide sequence: TGTGCCAGCAGCCAGCGGGGGGCCAAGACCTACGAGCAGTACTTC. Translating gives CASSQRGAKTYEQYF.

The J gene is TRBJ1-1, the V gene TRBV6-4; D remains unclear. The CDR3 length is 13 residues. Per the germline V gene, CDR1 is MRHNA and CDR2 is SNTAGT. Trimming cost V 6 bases and J 0 bases, with 8 bases left between them. CDR3 nucleotide sequence: TGTGCCAGCAGGGAGACTGTGAACACTGAAGCTTTCTTT. Encoded protein: CASRETVNTEAFF.

J is TRBJ2-1 and V is TRBV7-3; possibly TRBD1 for D (5 bases). V lost 3 bases to trimming and J lost 4 bases, with 13 bases between them. In germline, CDR1 is SGHTA, CDR2 FQGTGA. CDR3 length equals 15 residues. The CDR3: CASSFLAGKYNEQFF. In DNA form, the CDR3 reads TGTGCCAGCAGCTTTTTGGCAGGGAAATACAATGAGCAGTTCTTC.

As DNA, the CDR3 is TGTGCCAGCAGCGTTCAACAGGGGAGAGGAACCTACGAGCAGTACTTC. Residues: CASSVQQGRGTYEQYF. The chain joins TRBV5-8 to TRBJ2-7; 7 nucleotides agree with TRBD1. The CDR3 is made up of 16 amino acids. The V segment lost 4 bases and the J segment 2 bases; nucleotides outside the gene matches: 12. Germline CDR1 reads SGHTS; CDR2 reads YDEGEE.

This clone was found a few times. The genes are TRBV9 and TRBJ1-2; D might be TRBD1 (6 bases). The CDR3 spans 15 residues. Trimming cost V 3 bases and J 8 bases, with 20 bases left between them. Per germline, CDR1 SGDLS and CDR2 YYNGEE. CDR3 region: CASSANPGGLGGYTF. DNA of the CDR3: TGTGCCAGCAGCGCCAACCCGGGGGGGCTAGGAGGCTACACCTTC.

The DNA of the CDR3 is TGTGCCAGTAGTATTTTTGGGGAGAGGAGCTCCTACGAGCAGTACTTC. Translated: CASSIFGERSSYEQYF. The V and J genes are TRBV19 and TRBJ2-7; possible D gene TRBD2, 5 bases. The CDR3 has 16 residues. V lost 3 bases, J lost 0 bases, and 15 bases lay in between. Germline CDR1 and CDR2: LNHDA and SQIVND (reference sequence). Full variable domain (rest looked up from reference TRBV19 and TRBJ2-7): DGGITQSPKYLFRKEGQNVTLSCEQNLNHDAMYWYRQDPGQGLRLIYYSQIVNDFQKGDIAEGYSVSREKKESFPLTVTSAQKNPTAFYLCASSIFGERSSYEQYFGPGTRLTVT.

This clone was found a few times. This rearrangement joins TRBV5-1 to TRBJ1-1; no definite D call. Germline lookup yields CDR1 SGHRS and CDR2 YFSETQ. The CDR3 has 15 residues. V dropped 0 bases and J dropped 3 bases, with 12 bases sitting between them. CDR3 DNA: TGCGCCAGCAGCTTGGATTCAGGTAGTTACACTGAAGCTTTCTTT. It yields the protein CASSLDSGSYTEAFF. Combining the CDR3 with reference TRBV5-1 and TRBJ1-1 gives the whole variable domain KAGVTQTPRYLIKTRGQQVTLSCSPISGHRSVSWYQQTPGQGLQFLFEYFSETQRNKGNFPGRFSGRQFSNSRSEMNVSTLELGDSALYLCASSLDSGSYTEAFFGQGTRLTVV.

The rearrangement uses TRBV5-4 and TRBJ1-2, with 8 bases identical to TRBD1. V trimming: 3 bases; J trimming: 7 bases; junction bases outside the gene matches: 14. The CDR3 contains 16 residues. Germline V gene lookup returns CDR1 SGHNT and CDR2 YYREEE (reference sequence). The CDR3 DNA is TGTGCCAGCAGCTCGTTCGGAGCGGCAGGGGGCTTTGGCTACACCTTC. This translates into CASSSFGAAGGFGYTF.

In nucleotides, the CDR3 is TGTGCCAGCAGCCCACGGATTGACTGGGAGCTGTTTTTT. It is translated as CASSPRIDWELFF. The gene calls are TRBV7-9 and TRBJ2-2; D is unclear. The CDR3 has 13 amino acids. V lost 5 bases and J lost 9, with 13 bases in between. Germline-derived CDR1 and CDR2 are SEHNR and FQNEAQ (reference sequence).

This clone was recorded many times. The chain is built from TRBV5-1 and TRBJ1-6, with TRBD1 matching over 10 bases. The CDR3 has 16 residues. V dropped 5 bases and J dropped 9; count of bases not matched to a gene: 11. Per the germline V gene, CDR1 is SGHRS and CDR2 is YFSETQ. The CDR3 spells CASRSELRQGASPLHF. CDR3 DNA: TGCGCCAGCAGATCGGAATTGAGACAGGGGGCTTCACCCCTCCACTTT.

This clone appeared a few times. V gene TRBV5-5 combines with J gene TRBJ2-3, with D maybe TRBD1 (6 bases). V lost 2 bases and J lost 5, with 21 bases in between. The CDR3 is 17 amino acids. From germline, CDR1 is SGHKS and CDR2 YYEKEE (reference sequence). The CDR3 nucleotides are TGTGCCAGCAGCTTCCCCCCAGGGGATTATTGGAGAGATACGCAGTATTTT. This translates into CASSFPPGDYWRDTQYF.

This chain links TRBV19 with TRBJ2-5; 9 bases are a match to TRBD2. Germline V CDR1 and CDR2: LNHDA, SQIVND (reference sequence). V was pared by 10 bases and J by 2 bases, with 11 bases of the junction left unmatched. This CDR3 has 15 residues. This CDR3 reads CATSKRGAEQETQYF. The CDR3, as DNA: TGTGCCACCAGTAAGCGGGGGGCCGAGCAAGAGACCCAGTACTTC.

This chain joins TRBV19 and TRBJ2-1, with 11 bases lining up with TRBD1. V shed 6 bases, J shed 5 bases, and the junction held 9 bases outside the gene matches. The CDR3 runs to 16 residues. CDR1 and CDR2 (germline): LNHDA, SQIVND (reference sequence). CDR3 residues: CASRPIRDRGDNEQFF. The CDR3 DNA is TGTGCCAGTAGACCGATCCGGGACAGGGGGGACAATGAGCAGTTCTTC.

The chain is built from TRBV18 and TRBJ2-1; D may be TRBD2 (5 bases). The ends were cut back, 4 bases at V and 3 bases at J, with 13 bases in the middle. This CDR3 spans 15 amino acids. Germline V CDR1 and CDR2: KGHSH, LQKENI. CDR3 nucleotide sequence: TGTGCCAGCTCACGCAACTCCGGGAACTACAATGAGCAGTTCTTC. It encodes CASSRNSGNYNEQFF.

The V gene is TRBV12-5, the J gene TRBJ2-7, with TRBD2 as a possible D gene (5 bases). CDR1 LGHNT and CDR2 FRNRAP come from the germline V gene. V was cut by 6 bases and J by 2 bases, with 11 bases left in between. The CDR3 sequence is 13 residues long. The CDR3 DNA sequence: TGTGCTAGTGGCCGGGATACCACCTACGAGCAGTACTTC. Translated, it gives CASGRDTTYEQYF.